This T cell receptor (beta chain) was observed in a study of glioma-infiltrating T cells. Study-wide results and limits: Only very few CDR3 sequences appeared in both tissue and blood. Non-neoplastic patients had below-expected tissue-blood divergence, while all gliomas exceeded expectation.

Amplification of TCR alpha and beta CDR3 regions from RNA used iRepertoire nested multiplex PCR. For one-step reverse transcription and amplification, about 90-400 ng of tissue mRNA or PBMC total RNA was used. One entry per CDR3 protein, called by TCRdb with MiXCR from the multiplex PCR reads. The sample includes roughly 4,000 distinct CDR3 sequences, roughly a quarter of them seen just once. CDR3 size: 12 residues. Germline loops: CDR1 MGHRA, CDR2 YSYEKL. Points on this clonotype: The antigen is unknown. This may come from a read error, since a much larger clone is one base off.

Sequenced sample: glioma tissue, nonneoplastic brain tissue, or PBMCs (not recorded which). The gene calls are TRBV4-1 and TRBJ2-1; perhaps TRBD1 as D (5 bases). The clonotype comes from a human donor with low-grade glioma or glioblastoma, undergoing nonglioma brain surgery, or in good health (not recorded which). This chain's CDR3 is CASSQRGNEQLF. The DNA for the CDR3 is TGCGCCAGCAGCCAAAGGGGTAATGAGCAGCTCTTC.